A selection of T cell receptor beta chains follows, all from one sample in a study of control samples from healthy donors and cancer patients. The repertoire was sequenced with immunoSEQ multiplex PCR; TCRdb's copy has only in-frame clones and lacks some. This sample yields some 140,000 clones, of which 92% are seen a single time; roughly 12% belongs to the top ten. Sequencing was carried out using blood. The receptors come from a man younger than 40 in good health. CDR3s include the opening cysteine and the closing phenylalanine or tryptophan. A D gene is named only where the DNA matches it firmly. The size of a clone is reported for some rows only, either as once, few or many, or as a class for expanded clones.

CDR3 DNA: TGTGCTAGTGGGTCTGGACAGGATCGAAACACCATATATTTT
CDR3 protein: CASGSGQDRNTIYF
CDR3 length: 14
V gene: TRBV12-5
clone size: .
D gene: TRBD1
J gene: TRBJ1-3

CDR3 DNA: TGTGCCAGTAAAAAAGGCCTTGGGTCCAGGGCGAACACCGGGGAGCTGTTTTTT
CDR3 protein: CASKKGLGSRANTGELFF
CDR3 length: 18
V gene: TRBV19
clone size: few
D gene: .
J gene: TRBJ2-2

CDR3 DNA: TGTGCCAGCAGCACACGGGACCCGGGGTATCAAGAGACCCAGTACTTC
CDR3 protein: CASSTRDPGYQETQYF
CDR3 length: 16
V gene: TRBV7-3
clone size: .
D gene: .
J gene: TRBJ2-5

CDR3 DNA: TGTGCCAGCAGTTCCGGATTACAAGAGACCCAGTACTTC
CDR3 protein: CASSSGLQETQYF
CDR3 length: 13
V gene: TRBV27
clone size: .
D gene: .
J gene: TRBJ2-5

CDR3 DNA: TGTGCCAGCAGTTTATTGGGGACATCTAACACCGGGGAGCTGTTTTTT
CDR3 protein: CASSLLGTSNTGELFF
CDR3 length: 16
V gene: TRBV27
clone size: .
D gene: .
J gene: TRBJ2-2

CDR3 DNA: TGTGCCAGCAGTCCTGAATTGACTAGCGGGATAGAAACAGATACGCAGTATTTT
CDR3 protein: CASSPELTSGIETDTQYF
CDR3 length: 18
V gene: TRBV3-1/TRBV3-2
clone size: .
D gene: TRBD2
J gene: TRBJ2-3

CDR3 DNA: TGCGCCAGCAGCCAAGGAGGGGGGAGACGGCGAGTGAACACTGAAGCTTTCTTT
CDR3 protein: CASSQGGGRRRVNTEAFF
CDR3 length: 18
V gene: TRBV4-1
clone size: .
D gene: .
J gene: TRBJ1-1

CDR3 DNA: TGTGCCAGTAGTTCGTCAGGGTGGAAAGGCTACACCTTC
CDR3 protein: CASSSSGWKGYTF
CDR3 length: 13
V gene: TRBV19
clone size: .
D gene: .
J gene: TRBJ1-2

CDR3 DNA: TGTGCCAGCTCACCACCGGCCGGGGAGCTGTTTTTT
CDR3 protein: CASSPPAGELFF
CDR3 length: 12
V gene: TRBV18
clone size: .
D gene: .
J gene: TRBJ2-2

CDR3 DNA: TGTGCCAGCAGTTACTCTGGGGGCCTCTATGGCTACACCTTC
CDR3 protein: CASSYSGGLYGYTF
CDR3 length: 14
V gene: TRBV6-5
clone size: once
D gene: .
J gene: TRBJ1-2

CDR3 DNA: TGTGCCAGCAGCCCCGGGACTAGCGGGAGTAGGAATGAGCAGTTCTTC
CDR3 protein: CASSPGTSGSRNEQFF
CDR3 length: 16
V gene: TRBV11-3
clone size: .
D gene: TRBD2
J gene: TRBJ2-1

CDR3 DNA: TGTGCCTGGAGTCCGGTTTTGAGGGGTGTCAACACTGAAGCTTTCTTT
CDR3 protein: CAWSPVLRGVNTEAFF
CDR3 length: 16
V gene: TRBV30
clone size: .
D gene: .
J gene: TRBJ1-1

CDR3 DNA: TGTGCCAGCAGCTTGGACACCTACGAGCAGTACTTC
CDR3 protein: CASSLDTYEQYF
CDR3 length: 12
V gene: TRBV11-3
clone size: .
D gene: .
J gene: TRBJ2-7

CDR3 DNA: TGTGCCAGCAGTTTTCAACAGGGGGCAAGAGAGACCCAGTACTTC
CDR3 protein: CASSFQQGARETQYF
CDR3 length: 15
V gene: TRBV28
clone size: .
D gene: TRBD1
J gene: TRBJ2-5

CDR3 DNA: TGCAGCGTTCGCGATGAAGCTTTCTTT
CDR3 protein: CSVRDEAFF
CDR3 length: 9
V gene: TRBV29-1
clone size: .
D gene: .
J gene: TRBJ1-1

CDR3 DNA: TGCAGCGTCCTTGCGTGGGGCAGCACAGATACGCAGTATTTT
CDR3 protein: CSVLAWGSTDTQYF
CDR3 length: 14
V gene: TRBV29-1
clone size: .
D gene: .
J gene: TRBJ2-3

CDR3 DNA: TGTGCCAGCAGGGGGGCAGGGGGCCGGGAAAAACTGTTTTTT
CDR3 protein: CASRGAGGREKLFF
CDR3 length: 14
V gene: TRBV6-5
clone size: .
D gene: TRBD1
J gene: TRBJ1-4

CDR3 DNA: TGTGCCAGCAGTCAGGGGGGCTATGGCTACACCTTC
CDR3 protein: CASSQGGYGYTF
CDR3 length: 12
V gene: TRBV28
clone size: once
D gene: TRBD1
J gene: TRBJ1-2

CDR3 DNA: TGTGCCAGCAGCTTAGACAGGGGAAATGAGCAGTTCTTC
CDR3 protein: CASSLDRGNEQFF
CDR3 length: 13
V gene: TRBV7-2
clone size: once
D gene: TRBD1
J gene: TRBJ2-1

CDR3 DNA: TGTGCCAGCAGCGATACAGGGCCGGGGAATAATTCACCCCTCCACTTT
CDR3 protein: CASSDTGPGNNSPLHF
CDR3 length: 16
V gene: TRBV2
clone size: .
D gene: .
J gene: TRBJ1-6

CDR3 DNA: TGTGCCTGGAGTATGGGATCAAGCAATCAGCCCCAGCATTTT
CDR3 protein: CAWSMGSSNQPQHF
CDR3 length: 14
V gene: TRBV30
clone size: .
D gene: .
J gene: TRBJ1-5

CDR3 DNA: TGTGCCAGCAGTATTGGCGCAGGGGCGGGAGCTAATGAAAAACTGTTTTTT
CDR3 protein: CASSIGAGAGANEKLFF
CDR3 length: 17
V gene: TRBV25-1
clone size: .
D gene: .
J gene: TRBJ1-4

CDR3 DNA: TGTGCCAGCAGCACCCGGCCAGGATACGAGCAGTACTTC
CDR3 protein: CASSTRPGYEQYF
CDR3 length: 13
V gene: TRBV6-6
clone size: .
D gene: .
J gene: TRBJ2-7

CDR3 DNA: TGTGCCATCAGTGAGTCGTCAGCTACGAAGGACGGTCAGCCCCAGCATTTT
CDR3 protein: CAISESSATKDGQPQHF
CDR3 length: 17
V gene: TRBV10-3
clone size: .
D gene: .
J gene: TRBJ1-5

CDR3 DNA: TGTGCCAGCAGCCGGGGGACAGGTGCGAACACCGGGGAGCTGTTTTTT
CDR3 protein: CASSRGTGANTGELFF
CDR3 length: 16
V gene: TRBV3-1/TRBV3-2
clone size: .
D gene: TRBD1
J gene: TRBJ2-2

CDR3 DNA: TGCAGTGCTAGTCGGGGGAATGAAGCTTTCTTT
CDR3 protein: CSASRGNEAFF
CDR3 length: 11
V gene: TRBV20-1
clone size: .
D gene: .
J gene: TRBJ1-1

CDR3 DNA: TGCGCCAGCAATAGCGGGGCCTCCTACGAGCAGTACTTC
CDR3 protein: CASNSGASYEQYF
CDR3 length: 13
V gene: TRBV10-2
clone size: .
D gene: TRBD2
J gene: TRBJ2-7

CDR3 DNA: TGTGCCAGCAGTAATCAACTAGCGGGGATTGGTTACGAGCAGTACTTC
CDR3 protein: CASSNQLAGIGYEQYF
CDR3 length: 16
V gene: TRBV27
clone size: .
D gene: TRBD2
J gene: TRBJ2-7

CDR3 DNA: TGTGCCAGCAGCTTGCGGGGAGGAGAGACCCAGTACTTC
CDR3 protein: CASSLRGGETQYF
CDR3 length: 13
V gene: TRBV5-6
clone size: .
D gene: .
J gene: TRBJ2-5

CDR3 DNA: TGTGCCAGCAGCACTGGCGCGACAGGGGAGGGCTACACCTTC
CDR3 protein: CASSTGATGEGYTF
CDR3 length: 14
V gene: TRBV5-6
clone size: .
D gene: TRBD1
J gene: TRBJ1-2

CDR3 DNA: TGTGCCAGCAGCTTAGTTGGGACTAGCGGGAGGAATGAGCAGTTCTTC
CDR3 protein: CASSLVGTSGRNEQFF
CDR3 length: 16
V gene: TRBV7-8
clone size: .
D gene: TRBD2
J gene: TRBJ2-1